This T cell receptor beta chain was documented in a study of cytomegalovirus exposure and HLA in healthy donors. The germline gives CDR1 SEHNR, CDR2 FQNEAQ (reference sequence). V gave up 5 bases and J gave up 0 bases; unmatched junction bases: 4. CDR3 length equals 16 residues. PCR involved 60 Vbeta and 13 Jbeta primers. Sequenced by immunoSEQ multiplex PCR; TCRdb stores in-frame clones only, minus some. The sample holds some 130,000 clones, 79% seen once. Sequencing was performed on PBMCs. This rearrangement joins TRBV7-9 to TRBJ2-2; 9 bases match TRBD1. The origin of this receptor is a man in his late teens or twenties in good health and CMV-seronegative. The CDR3 DNA reads as TGTGCCAGCAGCCCCGACAGGGGGGCGAACACCGGGGAGCTGTTTTTT. It translates to CASSPDRGANTGELFF.